This paragraph covers one TCR beta chain sequence. Germline trimming cut 1 base from V and 0 bases from J; bases unmatched to any gene: 4. The length of the CDR3 is 17 residues. CDR1 is MNHEY, CDR2 SMNVEV, per germline (reference sequence). This record comes from a study of shared clonotypes between healthy human individuals. Here immunoSEQ multiplex PCR was the method, and the copy in TCRdb shows in-frame clones only, minus some. The data show about 800,000 clones, roughly 96% seen once. Naivety among CD8 cells was defined by CD45RO negativity and positive CCR7 selection, thereby excluding terminally differentiated effector memory CD45RA+ cells.

This clonotype was sampled from a man younger than 45 in good health. Sequencing was done on a sample of naive CD8+ T cells sorted from blood. J is TRBJ2-1 and V is TRBV27; 9 nucleotides match TRBD2. In DNA form, the CDR3 reads TGTGCCAGCAGTTTATGGACTAGCGTTAGCTCCTACAATGAGCAGTTCTTC. Protein: CASSLWTSVSSYNEQFF.